These T cell receptor beta chains were read from a single sample in a study of blood T cell repertoires in COVID-19. The method was immunoSEQ multiplex PCR; TCRdb's version includes in-frame clones alone and lacks a portion of them. The data contain about 62,000 clones, about nine tenths of them seen just once; the ten biggest clones take up 1.3%. Sequencing was done on a sample of peripheral blood. These receptors all come from an elderly woman with acute or convalescent COVID-19. Each CDR3 is given with its conserved first and last residue. D genes are given only for firm matches. Part of the rows lack a size; the others show once, few, many or a class for expanded clones.

abundance,len,j_gene,v_gene,d_gene,CDR3nt,CDR3aa
.,16,TRBJ1-6,TRBV5-4,TRBD1,TGTGCCAGCAGCGGGCCCCAAACCGGACAGGGAACACCCCTCCACTTT,CASSGPQTGQGTPLHF
.,13,TRBJ1-2,TRBV19,TRBD1,TGTGCCAGTAGTCAGGGGGTTAACTATGGCTACACCTTC,CASSQGVNYGYTF
.,16,TRBJ1-6,TRBV30,.,TGTGCCTGGAGTGTACGGGGGAGCTCCTATAATTCACCCCTCCACTTT,CAWSVRGSSYNSPLHF
.,15,TRBJ2-1,TRBV7-2,.,TGTGCCAGCAGAAAAGACGGGGGCTCCTACAATGAGCAGTTCTTC,CASRKDGGSYNEQFF
.,13,TRBJ2-1,TRBV29-1,.,TGCAGCGTTGATGGCTCCGGGCCCCAGGGGCAGTTCTTC,CSVDGSGPQGQFF
.,15,TRBJ2-1,TRBV4-2,.,TGTGCCAGCAGCCAAGCAGGGGTTTTGGGGAATGAGCAGTTCTTC,CASSQAGVLGNEQFF
.,17,TRBJ2-2,TRBV18,TRBD2,TGTGCCAGCTCACCGGGACTAGCGGGCGCGAACACCGGGGAGCTGTTTTTT,CASSPGLAGANTGELFF
.,17,TRBJ2-5,TRBV4-1,.,TGCGCCAGCAGCCAAGCGGGGGGCCAGGGGACGGCAGAGACCCAGTACTTC,CASSQAGGQGTAETQYF
.,12,TRBJ1-5,TRBV6-5,.,TGTGCCTCTGGTAGGAGGAATCAGCCCCAGCATTTT,CASGRRNQPQHF
.,16,TRBJ2-3,TRBV7-2,TRBD2,TGTGCCAGCAGCCTACAGAGCGGGAGGGGAACAGATACGCAGTATTTT,CASSLQSGRGTDTQYF
.,16,TRBJ2-2,TRBV2,.,TGTGCCAGCAGTGGGAGGGCAGGGGGGAACACCGGGGAGCTGTTTTTT,CASSGRAGGNTGELFF
.,16,TRBJ1-5,TRBV4-2,TRBD1,TGTGCCAGCAGCCAAGATCCGGGGACAGGCAATCAGCCCCAGCATTTT,CASSQDPGTGNQPQHF
.,17,TRBJ1-2,TRBV2,TRBD1,TGTGCCAGCAGTTACGTACCGACAGGGGGCGCGAACTATGGCTACACCTTC,CASSYVPTGGANYGYTF
.,16,TRBJ1-6,TRBV19,TRBD1,TGTGCCAGTAGTACCTCCCTGGCAGGGGGTAATTCACCCCTCCACTTT,CASSTSLAGGNSPLHF
.,16,TRBJ2-1,TRBV11-2,TRBD2,TGTGCCAGCAGCTTAGGGACTAGCGGGGGGGAGGATGAGCAGTTCTTC,CASSLGTSGGEDEQFF
.,16,TRBJ2-1,TRBV10-3,TRBD2,TGTGCCATCATTGGGACTAGCGGGTCCTCCTACAATGAGCAGTTCTTC,CAIIGTSGSSYNEQFF
.,14,TRBJ1-2,TRBV6-2/TRBV6-3,.,TGTGCCAGCAGTCGGACAAGTCCAGACTATGGCTACACCTTC,CASSRTSPDYGYTF
.,14,TRBJ2-5,TRBV30,TRBD2,TGTGCCTGGAGGGGACTAGGGTACCAAGAGACCCAGTACTTC,CAWRGLGYQETQYF
.,15,TRBJ2-1,TRBV27,TRBD2,TGTGCCAGCACCCCCGGGACTAGCTCCTACAATGAGCAGTTCTTC,CASTPGTSSYNEQFF
.,14,TRBJ1-5,TRBV4-3,.,TGCGCCAGCAGCCAAGACCCGGGGGGGCAGCCCCAGCATTTT,CASSQDPGGQPQHF
.,15,TRBJ1-3,TRBV9,.,TGTGCCAGCAGCGTCTTGGGGGGGACAGGAAACACCATATATTTT,CASSVLGGTGNTIYF
.,15,TRBJ2-3,TRBV6-5,.,TGTGCCAGCAGCCGGGGGACGTGGAGCACAGATACGCAGTATTTT,CASSRGTWSTDTQYF
.,15,TRBJ2-2,TRBV7-2,TRBD1,TGTGCCAGCAGCTCCCGACCGTGGACAGGGAGTGAGCTGTTTTTT,CASSSRPWTGSELFF
.,15,TRBJ2-7,TRBV7-3,.,TGTGCCAGCAGCTTAAGTAGCGGCTCCTCCTACGAGCAGTACTTC,CASSLSSGSSYEQYF
.,16,TRBJ2-7,TRBV4-1,TRBD1,TGCGCCAGCAGCCCTCAGACAGGGATCATAACCTACGAGCAGTACTTC,CASSPQTGIITYEQYF
few,14,TRBJ1-1,TRBV4-2,TRBD1,TGTGCCAGCAGCCCGGACAGGGGGAACACTGAAGCTTTCTTT,CASSPDRGNTEAFF
.,13,TRBJ1-1,TRBV5-1,.,TGCGCCAGCACTTCTTCAACGGGATTGGAAGCTTTCTTT,CASTSSTGLEAFF
.,13,TRBJ1-1,TRBV15,.,TGTGCCACCAGCAAAATGGGGAGCCTTGAAGCTTTCTTT,CATSKMGSLEAFF
.,14,TRBJ2-7,TRBV3-1/TRBV3-2,TRBD2,TGTGCCAGCAGAAGGTTAGCGGGAGTGGGCGAGCAGTACTTC,CASRRLAGVGEQYF
.,16,TRBJ2-3,TRBV9,.,TGTGCCAGCAGCGTAGTAGTCAGGATAAGCACAGATACGCAGTATTTT,CASSVVVRISTDTQYF
.,11,TRBJ1-1,TRBV28,.,TGTGCCAGCAGATTGGCCGGGAAAGCTTTCTTT,CASRLAGKAFF
.,11,TRBJ2-7,TRBV20-1,.,TGCAGTGCTAGCGGGGGCTACGAGCAGTACTTC,CSASGGYEQYF
.,13,TRBJ1-2,TRBV30,.,TGTGCCTGGAGTCGGGGAAGAACGGATGGCTACACCTTC,CAWSRGRTDGYTF
.,17,TRBJ2-5,TRBV24-1,TRBD1,TGTGCCACCAGTGCGGCTTCAGGACAGGGGGCAGGGGAGACCCAGTACTTC,CATSAASGQGAGETQYF
.,14,TRBJ1-2,TRBV3-1/TRBV3-2,TRBD1,TGTGCCAGCAGCCAAGAAGACAGGGGAGGTGGCTACACCTTC,CASSQEDRGGGYTF
.,17,TRBJ2-5,TRBV9,TRBD1,TGTGCCAGCAGCGTAGAGGGGACAGGGCACCCGGGAGAGACCCAGTACTTC,CASSVEGTGHPGETQYF
.,14,TRBJ1-2,TRBV18,TRBD1,TGTGCCAGCTCACCGGGACAGGATAACTATGGCTACACCTTC,CASSPGQDNYGYTF
few,15,TRBJ2-3,TRBV19,TRBD2,TGTGCCAGTAGTATGACTAGCGGGGGGACAGATACGCAGTATTTT,CASSMTSGGTDTQYF
.,21,TRBJ2-6,TRBV18,.,TGTGCCAGCTCCGTGGCAGGTCAAGTCGGAGGCTTTGACTCTGGGGCCAACGTCCTGACTTTC,CASSVAGQVGGFDSGANVLTF
.,16,TRBJ2-2,TRBV7-9,TRBD2,TGTGCCAGCAGCCGACTAGCGGGGGGGAACACCGGGGAGCTGTTTTTT,CASSRLAGGNTGELFF
.,17,TRBJ2-3,TRBV5-1,TRBD1,TGCGCCAGCAGCGCCGGAATTACAGGGGACAACACAGATACGCAGTATTTT,CASSAGITGDNTDTQYF
.,15,TRBJ2-2,TRBV19,.,TGTGCCAGTAGTCCCCGGGACAAAGGCACCGGGGAGCTGTTTTTT,CASSPRDKGTGELFF